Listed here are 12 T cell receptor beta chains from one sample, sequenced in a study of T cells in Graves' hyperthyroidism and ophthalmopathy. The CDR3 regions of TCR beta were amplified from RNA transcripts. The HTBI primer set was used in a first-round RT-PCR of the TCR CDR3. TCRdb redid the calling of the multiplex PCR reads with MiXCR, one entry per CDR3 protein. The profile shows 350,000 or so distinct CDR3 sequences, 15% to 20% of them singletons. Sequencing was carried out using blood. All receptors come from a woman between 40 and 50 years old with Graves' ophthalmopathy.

Written as DNA, the CDR3 is TGTGCCAGCAGTTTAGGACAGGGAGTTAACGGCGTGGAGCTGTTTTTT. Translated: CASSLGQGVNGVELFF. The chain recombines TRBV27 with TRBJ2-2, with 8 bases fitting TRBD1. The CDR3 has 16 amino acids. The germline gives CDR1 MNHEY, CDR2 SMNVEV (reference sequence). V was clipped by 2 bases and J by 10 bases; unmatched bases: 12.

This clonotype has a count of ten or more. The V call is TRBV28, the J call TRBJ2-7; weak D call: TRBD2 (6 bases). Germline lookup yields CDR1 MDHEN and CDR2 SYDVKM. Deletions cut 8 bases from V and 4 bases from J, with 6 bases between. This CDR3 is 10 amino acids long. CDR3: CASGRYEQYF. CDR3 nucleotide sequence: TGTGCCAGCGGGAGGTACGAGCAGTACTTC.

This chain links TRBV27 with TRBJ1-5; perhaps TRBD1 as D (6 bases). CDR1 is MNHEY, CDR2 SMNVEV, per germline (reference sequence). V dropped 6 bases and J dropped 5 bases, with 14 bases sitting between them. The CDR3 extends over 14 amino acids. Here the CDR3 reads CASSQNGGHQPQHF. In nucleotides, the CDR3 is TGTGCCAGCAGCCAGAACGGGGGGCATCAGCCCCAGCATTTT.

CDR3: CASIRGQYYGYTF. The CDR3 DNA reads TGTGCCAGCATCCGTGGACAGTACTATGGCTACACCTTC. The chain carries TRBV25-1 and TRBJ1-2, with D tentatively TRBD1 (6 bases). Deletions cut 7 bases from V and 3 bases from J, with 12 bases between. Per the germline V gene, CDR1 is MGHDK and CDR2 is SYGVNS. This CDR3 spans 13 amino acids.

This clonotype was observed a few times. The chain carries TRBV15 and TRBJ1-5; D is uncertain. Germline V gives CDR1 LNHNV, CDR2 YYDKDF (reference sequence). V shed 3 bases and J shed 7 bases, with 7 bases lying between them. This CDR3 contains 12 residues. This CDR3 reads CATSSLGQPQHF. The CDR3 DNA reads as TGTGCCACCAGCAGTCTTGGACAGCCCCAGCATTTT.

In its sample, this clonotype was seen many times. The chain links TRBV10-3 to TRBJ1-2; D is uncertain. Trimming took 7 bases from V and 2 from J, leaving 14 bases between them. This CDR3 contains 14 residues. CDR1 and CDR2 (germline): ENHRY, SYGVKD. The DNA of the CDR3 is TGTGCCATCACCAAGGCGGGTCCCAACTATGGCTACACCTTC. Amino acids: CAITKAGPNYGYTF.

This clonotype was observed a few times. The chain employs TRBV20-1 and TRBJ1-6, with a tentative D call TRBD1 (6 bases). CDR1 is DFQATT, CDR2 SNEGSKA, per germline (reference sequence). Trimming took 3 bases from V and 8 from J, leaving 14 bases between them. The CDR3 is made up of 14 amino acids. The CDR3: CSARRQVADSPLHF. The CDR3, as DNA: TGCAGTGCTAGGAGACAGGTTGCGGATTCACCCCTCCACTTT.

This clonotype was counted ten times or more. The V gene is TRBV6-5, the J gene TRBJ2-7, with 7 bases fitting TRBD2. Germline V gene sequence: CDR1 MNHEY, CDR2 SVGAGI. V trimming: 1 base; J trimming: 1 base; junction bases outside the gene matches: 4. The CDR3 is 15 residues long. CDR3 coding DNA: TGTGCCAGCAGTTACTTCGCGGGAGAATCCTACGAGCAGTACTTC. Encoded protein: CASSYFAGESYEQYF.

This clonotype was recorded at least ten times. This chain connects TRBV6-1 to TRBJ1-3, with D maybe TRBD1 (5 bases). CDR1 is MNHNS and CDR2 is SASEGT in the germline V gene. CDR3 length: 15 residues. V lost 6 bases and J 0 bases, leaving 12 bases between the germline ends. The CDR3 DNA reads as TGTGCCAGCAGCCTACAGGAGGGCTCTGGAAACACCATATATTTT. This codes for CASSLQEGSGNTIYF.

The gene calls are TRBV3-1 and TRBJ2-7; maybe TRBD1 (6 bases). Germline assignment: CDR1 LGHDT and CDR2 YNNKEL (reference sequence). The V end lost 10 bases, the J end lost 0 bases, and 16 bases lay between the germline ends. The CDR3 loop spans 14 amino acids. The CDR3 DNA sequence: TGTGCCACCGCCAGGGGCGGCCTCTCCTACGAGCAGTACTTC. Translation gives CATARGGLSYEQYF.

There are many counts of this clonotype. CDR3: CASIGFEAFF. For the CDR3, the DNA is TGTGCCAGTATTGGCTTTGAAGCTTTCTTT. The chain uses TRBV2 and TRBJ1-1; D gene uncertain. The CDR3 length is 10 residues. V was trimmed by 9 bases and J by 7 bases, leaving 9 bases between them. Germline loops: CDR1 SNHLY, CDR2 FYNNEI.

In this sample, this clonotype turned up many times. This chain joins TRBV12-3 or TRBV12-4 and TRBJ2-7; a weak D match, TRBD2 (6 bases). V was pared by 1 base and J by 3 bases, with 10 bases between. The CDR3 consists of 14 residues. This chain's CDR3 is CASSLVGSDYEQYF. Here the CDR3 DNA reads TGTGCCAGCAGTTTAGTCGGGAGCGACTACGAGCAGTACTTC.